The 2 T cell receptor beta chains below all came from one sample that was sequenced in a study of blood T cell repertoires in COVID-19. Using immunoSEQ multiplex PCR, the repertoire was profiled, and TCRdb retains in-frame clones only, with some absent. The sample records 39,000 or so clones, approximately 90% being singletons. Sequencing was done on a sample of peripheral blood. The receptors were sampled from a man aged 50 or older with active COVID-19.

The rearrangement joins TRBV9 to TRBJ2-3; 10 bases agree with TRBD2. Germline CDR1 SGDLS, CDR2 YYNGEE. The V segment lost 0 bases and the J segment 5 bases; nucleotides outside the gene matches: 6. This CDR3 spans 16 amino acids. As DNA, the CDR3 is TGTGCCAGCAGCGTAGGTAGCGGGGGGTTTGAAGATACGCAGTATTTT. This codes for CASSVGSGGFEDTQYF. Drawing the rest from reference TRBV9 and TRBJ2-3, the complete variable domain is DSGVTQTPKHLITATGQRVTLRCSPRSGDLSVYWYQQSLDQGLQFLIQYYNGEERAKGNILERFSAQQFPDLHSELNLSSLELGDSALYFCASSVGSGGFEDTQYFGPGTRLTVL.

J is TRBJ1-3 and V is TRBV21-1; TRBD1, as called in the table, went unchecked against the DNA. TRBV21-1 is recorded as a pseudogene. The CDR3 has 20 amino acids. The CDR3, as DNA: TGTGCCAGCAGCAAAGAGGGGTGGACAGGGACCCCGAGCTCTGGAAACACCATATATTTT. This sequence encodes CASSKEGWTGTPSSGNTIYF.